This TCR beta chain was profiled in a study of technical replicates of blood from a handful of donors. The repertoire was sequenced with immunoSEQ multiplex PCR; TCRdb's copy has only in-frame clones and lacks some. The table records just under 60,000 clones, about 95% of them present only once. This CDR3 comprises 15 residues. Losses at the gene ends were 4 bases for V and 5 bases for J; bases not matched to a gene: 3. Germline CDR1 reads SGHTA; CDR2 reads FQGNSA. This chain joins TRBV7-2 and TRBJ2-2, with 11 positions matching TRBD1. This receptor was taken from a human donor in good health. Some clones in this sample may be carry-over from other donors' samples. Sequenced input: PBMCs. The CDR3 nucleotides read TGTGCCAGCAGCTACCGGGACAGGGGGACCGGGGAGCTGTTTTTT. Translation: CASSYRDRGTGELFF.